Listed below are T cell receptor beta chains from one sample, sequenced in a study of cytomegalovirus exposure and HLA in healthy donors. Some clones are missing from TCRdb's copy, which holds only in-frame ones; the method was immunoSEQ multiplex PCR. The table lists roughly 150,000 clones, about four fifths of them singletons. The specimen was PBMCs. The receptors here all came from a male donor in good health and CMV-seropositive. CDR3s include the opening cysteine and the closing phenylalanine or tryptophan. D genes are given only for firm matches. The size field is filled for only some rows; it gives once, few, many or a size class.

15 TRBJ1-5 TRBV5-5 . . CASSSGTLSNQPQHF TGTGCCAGCAGCTCCGGGACACTTAGCAATCAGCCCCAGCATTTT
12 TRBJ1-2 TRBV2 . once CASSAQEYGYTF TGTGCCAGCAGTGCGCAAGAGTATGGCTACACCTTC
15 TRBJ2-7 TRBV11-2 TRBD2 . CASSLDRGRDYEQYF TGTGCCAGCAGCTTGGATCGCGGGAGGGACTACGAGCAGTACTTC
14 TRBJ1-5 TRBV30 . . CAWSRRQGNQPQHF TGTGCCTGGAGCCGGAGGCAGGGCAATCAGCCCCAGCATTTT
14 TRBJ1-2 TRBV10-3 . . CASHPFGGDYGYTF TGTGCCTCCCACCCGTTCGGGGGGGACTATGGCTACACCTTC
16 TRBJ2-5 TRBV7-8 TRBD1 few CASSALPGQGGETQYF TGTGCCAGCAGCGCGCTGCCGGGACAGGGAGGCGAGACCCAGTACTTC
13 TRBJ2-5 TRBV5-1 . . CASRQSEEETQYF TGCGCCAGCCGGCAGTCAGAGGAAGAGACCCAGTACTTC
13 TRBJ1-1 TRBV4-3 . . CASSQVLHTEAFF TGCGCCAGCAGCCAAGTACTGCACACTGAAGCTTTCTTT
15 TRBJ1-5 TRBV19 TRBD1 . CASSFRDSSNQPQHF TGTGCCAGTAGTTTCCGGGACAGTAGCAATCAGCCCCAGCATTTT
12 TRBJ2-2 TRBV10-3 . . CAIRGANGELFF TGTGCCATCAGAGGGGCGAACGGGGAGCTGTTTTTT
18 TRBJ2-1 TRBV28 TRBD2 few CASSFAGTSGLSYNEQFF TGTGCCAGCAGTTTTGCCGGGACTAGCGGACTCTCCTACAATGAGCAGTTCTTC
13 TRBJ2-7 TRBV10-1 TRBD1 . CASSPRGLYEQYF TGCGCCAGCAGCCCCAGGGGGCTATACGAGCAGTACTTC
14 TRBJ2-7 TRBV18 . . CASSPPVVVHEQYF TGTGCCAGCTCACCACCGGTCGTAGTCCACGAGCAGTACTTC
13 TRBJ1-1 TRBV27 . . CASRLDVGEEAFF TGTGCCAGCAGGCTCGACGTAGGGGAAGAAGCTTTCTTT
14 TRBJ1-1 TRBV27 . . CASSRADWNTEAFF TGTGCCAGCAGTCGCGCCGATTGGAACACTGAAGCTTTCTTT
16 TRBJ2-1 TRBV9 TRBD2 . CASSVRVERGDNEQFF TGTGCCAGCAGCGTCAGGGTCGAGCGGGGTGACAATGAGCAGTTCTTC
16 TRBJ1-2 TRBV30 TRBD1 . CAWSPVGQGMNYGYTF TGTGCCTGGAGCCCCGTGGGACAGGGTATGAACTATGGCTACACCTTC
15 TRBJ2-1 TRBV29-1 TRBD2 . CSVGKRLAGHNEQFF TGCAGCGTAGGAAAAAGGCTAGCGGGCCACAATGAGCAGTTCTTC
15 TRBJ2-7 TRBV27 . . CASGGQLLLSYEQYF TGTGCCAGCGGTGGACAGCTTCTCCTCTCCTACGAGCAGTACTTC
12 TRBJ1-1 TRBV2 . . CASRRTDKGAFF TGTGCCAGCAGGAGGACAGATAAAGGTGCTTTCTTT
13 TRBJ1-5 TRBV7-9 . . CASSFLTGQPQHF TGTGCCAGCAGCTTCCTTACTGGTCAGCCCCAGCATTTT
16 TRBJ2-3 TRBV21-1 . . CASSKDGRGNSDTQYF TGTGCCAGCAGCAAAGACGGGCGGGGGAACTCAGATACGCAGTATTTT
14 TRBJ1-5 TRBV7-2 . few CASSHGTGVQPQHF TGTGCCAGCAGTCACGGGACTGGGGTTCAGCCCCAGCATTTT
14 TRBJ2-7 TRBV7-2 . . CASSFDTQTYEQYF TGTGCCAGCAGCTTTGACACACAGACCTACGAGCAGTACTTC
14 TRBJ2-1 TRBV5-4 TRBD1 . CASSAPGTDNEQFF TGTGCCAGCAGCGCCCCCGGGACAGACAATGAGCAGTTCTTC